This T cell receptor beta chain stems from a study of OX40 agonist ivuxolimab in advanced cancers. For the wider study: Ivuxolimab was a fully human IgG2 agonistic monoclonal antibody targeting the costimulatory receptor OX40 (CD134). Intravenous ivuxolimab was administered to patients every 2 weeks at six dose levels: 0.01, 0.1, 0.3, 1.5, 3 and 10 mg/kg. Of the approximately 50 dose-escalation patients, hepatocellular carcinoma was present in 19, melanoma in roughly 15, renal cell carcinoma in 9 and head and neck cancer in 9. A male proportion of around 81% and a mean age of 60 years, ranging from 23 to 79, were recorded for the dose-escalation cohort. Patients were allowed to have had prior anti-PD-1, anti-PD-L1 or anti-CTLA-4 therapy, and more than 30% of the dose-escalation patients had previously received checkpoint inhibitors. Partial responses were achieved by three dose-escalation patients, of whom one had hepatocellular carcinoma and two had cutaneous melanoma. Peripheral TCRbeta sequencing aimed to test whether ivuxolimab altered TCR sequence diversity and caused clonal T-cell expansion. The paper describes the monotherapy dose-escalation part (N of about 47 patients) of the phase I trial of ivuxolimab. The full study reports these points: Low levels of normalized T-cell clonal expansion were also seen in some nonresponding patients. Partial responders in the 0.1-3.0 mg/kg groups had among the lowest normalized peripheral clonal expansion, especially among CD8+ T cells. After ivuxolimab, more expanded clones were found on average in CD8+ T cells than in CD4+ T cells. The antigen specificity of the clonally expanded peripheral T cells was not determined. At doses of 0.1 to 3.0 mg/kg, clonal expansion of both CD4+ and CD8+ T cells in blood was seen between baseline and week 6.

The trial excluded patients who had a history of autoimmune disease or were on systemic immunosuppression. Peripheral blood for TCR sequencing was drawn from every dose cohort at baseline, at cycle 4 day 1 and at cycle 7 day 1. Samples were obtained from an open-label, multicenter, first-in-human phase I dose-escalation trial of ivuxolimab. Adults with locally advanced or metastatic melanoma, renal cell carcinoma, hepatocellular carcinoma or head and neck squamous cell carcinoma were enrolled in the trial. CD4+ and CD8+ T cells were sorted separately from peripheral blood before TCR sequencing. For sequencing of the TCRbeta CDR3 region, genomic DNA was extracted from the sorted cells. TCRbeta CDR3 regions were sequenced using the immunoSEQ Assay. As stored in TCRdb, this immuneACCESS dataset retains in-frame rearrangements with V and J assigned. A fraction of the clones does not appear; measured against another copy, unresolved V genes explain less than half of the discrepancy, and the remainder lacks a known reason. The sample contains tens of thousands of clones, 86% of them found a single time. The top ten clones comprise 1.2% of the sample.

With regard to this clone: The target of this receptor is not known. No qualities accompany the bases; no much larger clone lies one base away.

The germline V gene sets CDR1 to SGHTA and CDR2 to FQGTGA. V is trimmed back by 5 bases and J by 6 bases, and the junction contains 6 bases that no gene match accounts for. The CDR3 runs 13 residues from the cysteine to the phenylalanine. Just CDR3 DNA is preserved here, 39 bases in frame from base 1. The chain links TRBV7-3 with TRBJ1-2; 7 nucleotides in the junction match TRBD1. Sequenced material: CD4+ or CD8+ T cells sorted from blood, taken in a trial of the OX40 agonist ivuxolimab. The receptor was isolated from an adult with an advanced solid tumor such as melanoma, head and neck, liver or kidney cancer. Here the CDR3 is given as CASSTRGTDGYTF. The sequenced DNA is TGTGCCAGCAGCACCCGGGGGACAGATGGCTACACCTTC.